The rows below give T cell receptor beta chains drawn from one sample of a study of T cells in Graves' hyperthyroidism and ophthalmopathy. In TCRdb, the multiplex PCR reads were re-called with MiXCR into one record per CDR3 protein. The sample lists under 650,000 distinct CDR3 sequences, roughly 16% occurring once. The specimen sequenced was blood. These receptors were obtained from a woman aged 25 to 39 with Graves' hyperthyroidism. CDR3s include the opening cysteine and the closing phenylalanine or tryptophan. Fields, in order: V gene, CDR3 protein.

v_gene: TRBV29-1; CDR3aa: CSVAGGAYNEQFF
v_gene: TRBV30; CDR3aa: CAWSVGDEAFF
v_gene: TRBV7-9; CDR3aa: CASSPRGGGNEQFF
v_gene: TRBV4-1; CDR3aa: CASSHPGTAALSPLHF
v_gene: TRBV5-1; CDR3aa: CASSLLAGDREQYF
v_gene: TRBV2; CDR3aa: CASRGLAGVGNEQFF
v_gene: TRBV2; CDR3aa: CASSPERYNEQFF
v_gene: TRBV10-3; CDR3aa: CAIRDHHWRGLNTEAFF
v_gene: TRBV20-1; CDR3aa: CSARHRDRDEKLFF
v_gene: TRBV4-2; CDR3aa: CASSQDGIPTGELFF
v_gene: TRBV7-9; CDR3aa: CASSPAPDTQYF
v_gene: TRBV6-1; CDR3aa: CASSLRITGGPDTQYF
v_gene: TRBV6-5; CDR3aa: CASSYISGLAVSTDTQYF
v_gene: TRBV29-1; CDR3aa: CSVGTGEGNEQFF
v_gene: TRBV29-1; CDR3aa: CSVGGQGADEQFF
v_gene: TRBV24-1; CDR3aa: CATSVTHSGRANEQFF
v_gene: TRBV7-2; CDR3aa: CASSLGGDSQETQYF
v_gene: TRBV5-6; CDR3aa: CASMQDGYSYEQYF
v_gene: TRBV9; CDR3aa: CASSVGQGLDNEQFF
v_gene: TRBV7-6; CDR3aa: CASSQLLDGTNYGYTF
v_gene: TRBV11-2; CDR3aa: CATLAGGPDEQFF
v_gene: TRBV19; CDR3aa: CASTGSVYNEQFF
v_gene: TRBV19; CDR3aa: CASSIMGGVQPQHF
v_gene: TRBV28; CDR3aa: CASSPAGTGNQPQHF
v_gene: TRBV6-1; CDR3aa: CASSHRRTSGTTDTQYF
v_gene: TRBV28; CDR3aa: CASTRDRQETQYF
v_gene: TRBV5-1; CDR3aa: CASRGGTGGDQPQHF